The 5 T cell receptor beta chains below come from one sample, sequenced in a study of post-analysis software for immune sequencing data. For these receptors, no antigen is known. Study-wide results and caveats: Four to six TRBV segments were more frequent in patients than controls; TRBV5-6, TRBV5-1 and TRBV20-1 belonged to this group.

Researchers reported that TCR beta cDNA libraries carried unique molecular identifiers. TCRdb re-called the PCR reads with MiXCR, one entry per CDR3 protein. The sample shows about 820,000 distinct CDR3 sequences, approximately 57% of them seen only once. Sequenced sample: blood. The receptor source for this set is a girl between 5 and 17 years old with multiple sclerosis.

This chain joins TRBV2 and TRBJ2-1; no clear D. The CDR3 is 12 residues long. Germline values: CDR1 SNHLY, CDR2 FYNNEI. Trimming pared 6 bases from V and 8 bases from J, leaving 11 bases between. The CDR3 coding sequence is TGTGCCAGCAGAATAGCCGGCCATGAGCAGTTCTTC. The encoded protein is CASRIAGHEQFF.

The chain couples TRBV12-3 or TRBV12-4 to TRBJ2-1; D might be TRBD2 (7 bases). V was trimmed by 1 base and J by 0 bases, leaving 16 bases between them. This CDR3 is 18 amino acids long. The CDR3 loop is CASSLEMGGTSSYNEQFF. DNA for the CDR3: TGTGCCAGCAGTTTAGAGATGGGAGGGACAAGCTCCTACAATGAGCAGTTCTTC.

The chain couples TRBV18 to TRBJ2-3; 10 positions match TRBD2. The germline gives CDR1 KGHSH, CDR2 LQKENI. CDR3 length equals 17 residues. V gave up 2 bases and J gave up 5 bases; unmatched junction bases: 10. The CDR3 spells CASSPGTSAKFGDTQYF. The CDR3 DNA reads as TGTGCCAGCTCACCAGGGACTAGCGCCAAGTTCGGAGATACGCAGTATTTT.

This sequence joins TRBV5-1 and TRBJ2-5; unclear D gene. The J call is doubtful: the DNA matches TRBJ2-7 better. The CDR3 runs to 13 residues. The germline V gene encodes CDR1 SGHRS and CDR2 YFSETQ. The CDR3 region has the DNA TGCGCCAGCAGCTTGTCGTTAGTCCCCGAGCAGTACTTC. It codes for CASSLSLVPEQYF.

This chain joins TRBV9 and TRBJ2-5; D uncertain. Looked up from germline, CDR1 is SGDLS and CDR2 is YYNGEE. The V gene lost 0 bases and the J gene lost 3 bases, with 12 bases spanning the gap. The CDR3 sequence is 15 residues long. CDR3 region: CASSVALTREETQYF. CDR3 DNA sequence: TGTGCCAGCAGCGTAGCGTTGACACGCGAAGAGACCCAGTACTTC.